What follows describes a single TCR beta chain. The data were obtained in a study of graft-versus-host responses after intestinal transplantation. Study information: Each recipient received a multivisceral, liver-intestinal, or isolated intestinal graft. Every transplant recipient was induced with anti-thymocyte globulin, then maintained on tacrolimus and steroids for about 3 years.

Study results and limitations: The recipient marrow held GvH clones, and some of them showed up first in ileum or blood.

Germline V gives CDR1 SGHNT, CDR2 YYREEE (reference sequence). The CDR3 length is 17 residues. Germline trimming cut 5 bases from V and 2 bases from J; bases unmatched to any gene: 7. Generated by immunoSEQ multiplex PCR, the TCRdb table keeps only in-frame clones and is missing some. The sample has some 22,000 clones, roughly 43% seen once. The authors seeded 200,000 CFSE-labeled responder cells together with 200,000 irradiated stimulator cells tagged with violet dye. The receptor comes from a human patient who received an intestinal transplant. The V and J genes are TRBV5-4 and TRBJ2-5, with TRBD2 matching 15 bases. Here the sequenced sample was alloreactive CD8+ T cells from a mixed lymphocyte reaction culture, taken before intestinal transplant. Subset noted: CFSE-low proliferating T cells sorted from roughly 6-day pre-transplant mixed lymphocyte reaction (GvH or HvG direction). CDR3 sequence (DNA): TGTGCCAGCAGGGGGACTAGCGGGAGGACCCCACAAGAGACCCAGTACTTC. Translation gives CASRGTSGRTPQETQYF.